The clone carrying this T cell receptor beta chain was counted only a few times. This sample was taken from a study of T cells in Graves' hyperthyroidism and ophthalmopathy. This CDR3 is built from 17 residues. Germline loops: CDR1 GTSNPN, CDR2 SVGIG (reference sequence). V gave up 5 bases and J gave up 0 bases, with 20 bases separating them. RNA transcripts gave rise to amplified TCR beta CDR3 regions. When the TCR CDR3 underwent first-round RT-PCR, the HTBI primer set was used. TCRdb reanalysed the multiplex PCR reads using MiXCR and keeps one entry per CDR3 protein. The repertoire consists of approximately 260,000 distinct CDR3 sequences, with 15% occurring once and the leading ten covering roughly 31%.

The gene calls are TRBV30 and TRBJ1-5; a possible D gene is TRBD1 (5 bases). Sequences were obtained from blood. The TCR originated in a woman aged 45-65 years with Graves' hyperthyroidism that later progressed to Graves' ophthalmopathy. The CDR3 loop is CAWDRGSGGYSNQPQHF. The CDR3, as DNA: TGTGCCTGGGACCGGGGGAGTGGGGGATATAGCAATCAGCCCCAGCATTTT.